This TCR beta chain was obtained from a study of response to subunit inactivated influenza vaccine. Study observations and caveats: The authors offered the suggestion that each seasonal influenza vaccination recruits few new T cells.

TCRdb passed the RT-PCR reads through MiXCR, listing each CDR3 protein once. Counted here are about 780,000 distinct CDR3 sequences, under 20% occurring once; the ten biggest clones make up 11%. Details on this clonotype: Its target is not known.

The receptor comes from a man in his fifties who received an inactivated influenza vaccine. The sequences come from PBMCs from blood, collected roughly 5 days after vaccination.

CDR3 in DNA: TGCGCCAGCAGCACCGCCTCGGGCTCGACAGATACGCAGTATTTT. It yields the protein CASSTASGSTDTQYF. The rearrangement uses TRBV5-1 and TRBJ2-3, with unresolved D. CDR1 is SGHRS and CDR2 is YFSETQ in the germline V gene. V lost 4 bases, J lost 3 bases, and 15 bases lay in between. This CDR3 has 15 residues.